The 32 T cell receptor beta chains listed next were all sequenced from one sample in a study of post-analysis software for immune sequencing data. TCR beta libraries were prepared from cDNA with unique molecular identifiers. TCRdb re-analysed the PCR reads in MiXCR, keeping a single row per CDR3 protein. The table records 700,000 to 900,000 distinct CDR3 sequences, 40% to 55% of them present only once. General study findings and limits: Five or six TRBV segments were significantly more frequent in patients than in controls. TRBV5-6, TRBV5-1 and TRBV20-1 were among these segments.

Their target antigens are unknown. Sequencing was performed on blood. These receptor sequences come from a girl aged 10 to 17 with multiple sclerosis.

V and J are TRBV29-1 and TRBJ2-3; 11 bases agree with TRBD2. Per the germline V gene, CDR1 is SQVTM and CDR2 is ANQGSEA. J was trimmed by 0 bases and V by 5 bases; bases with no gene match: 4. The CDR3 contains 15 residues. CDR3 nucleotides: TGCAGCGTTATAGCGGGAGGGGGAAGCACAGATACGCAGTATTTT. Translated, it gives CSVIAGGGSTDTQYF.

This clonotype appeared a few times. This chain uses TRBV13 with TRBJ2-7; TRBD2 matches 8 bases. J was trimmed by 1 base and V by 4 bases; bases with no gene match: 9. CDR3 length: 16 residues. Germline V CDR1 and CDR2: PRHDT, FYEKMQ (reference sequence). CDR3 protein: CASSSPRASGSYEQYF. The CDR3 nucleotides are TGTGCCAGCAGCTCCCCCCGGGCTAGCGGGTCCTACGAGCAGTACTTC.

This chain connects TRBV4-3 to TRBJ2-3; TRBD2 agrees at 13 bases. Looked up from germline, CDR1 is LGHNA and CDR2 is YSLEER. The CDR3 covers 23 residues. V dropped 1 base and J dropped 4; count of bases not matched to a gene: 23. The CDR3 spells CASSQVGGEPGLAGYPSSDTQYF. The CDR3 DNA reads as TGCGCCAGCAGCCAAGTCGGGGGGGAACCGGGACTAGCGGGATACCCATCCTCAGATACGCAGTATTTT.

The chain couples TRBV29-1 to TRBJ2-7; no firm D call. This CDR3 region has 12 residues. The V end was cut by 5 bases, the J end by 1 base, with 9 bases between. Germline lookup yields CDR1 SQVTM and CDR2 ANQGSEA. CDR3 coding DNA: TGCAGCGTTAAGAAGGGATCCTACGAGCAGTACTTC. Translated: CSVKKGSYEQYF.

The rearrangement links TRBV5-1 to TRBJ2-3; D is undetermined. Germline-derived CDR1 and CDR2 are SGHRS and YFSETQ. The CDR3 contains 12 residues. The V end lost 4 bases, the J end lost 8 bases, and 11 bases lay between the germline ends. The CDR3 loop is CASSSGPGTQYF. The CDR3 nucleotides are TGCGCCAGCAGCAGTGGACCCGGTACGCAGTATTTT.

The chain links TRBV19 to TRBJ2-1, with D uncertain. This CDR3 has 14 residues. V was shortened by 5 bases and J by 12 bases, with 20 bases between the two germline ends. Germline CDR1 and CDR2: LNHDA and SQIVND (reference sequence). The CDR3 sequence: CASSPKNSAYGQFF. The DNA of the CDR3 is TGTGCCAGTAGTCCGAAGAACAGTGCTTATGGGCAGTTCTTC. The whole variable domain, remainder taken from reference TRBV19 and TRBJ2-1, is DGGITQSPKYLFRKEGQNVTLSCEQNLNHDAMYWYRQDPGQGLRLIYYSQIVNDFQKGDIAEGYSVSREKKESFPLTVTSAQKNPTAFYLCASSPKNSAYGQFFGPGTRLTVL.

As concerns this clonotype: One end of the junction does not line up with germline, which may come from a read error. This chain uses TRBV12-3 or TRBV12-4 with TRBJ2-2; a weak D match, TRBD2 (6 bases). CDR3 length: 16 residues. This CDR3 reads CASRPRAGSNTGEPFF. The CDR3 region has the DNA TGTGCCAGCAGGCCCCGCGCGGGATCGAACACCGGGGAGCCGTTTTTT.

This clonotype occurred a few times. This chain links TRBV28 with TRBJ2-7, with a possible D match to TRBD2 (6 bases). The J call may be wrong; the DNA end is better matched by TRBJ2-5. The length of the CDR3 is 16 residues. Germline CDR1 MDHEN, CDR2 SYDVKM. CDR3 coding DNA: TGTGCCAGCAGTCCACTCCGGAGGGAGGTCGGAGAGACCCAGTACTTC. This encodes CASSPLRREVGETQYF.

The V call is TRBV3-1, the J call TRBJ1-6; D unclear. Deletions cut 2 bases from V and 5 bases from J, with 4 bases between. The CDR3 contains 13 residues. Per the germline V gene, CDR1 is LGHDT and CDR2 is YNNKEL (reference sequence). In DNA form, the CDR3 reads TGTGCCAGCAGCCAACTGGATAATTCACCCCTCCACTTT. Amino acids: CASSQLDNSPLHF.

The chain recombines TRBV3-1 with TRBJ2-7; the D is unclear. The DNA end is a closer match to TRBJ2-5, so the J assignment may be wrong. The CDR3 runs 14 residues. CDR1 is LGHDT, CDR2 YNNKEL, per germline (reference sequence). The CDR3 region has the DNA TGTGCCAGCAGCCAACCCGAACAACGTCAGACCCAGTACTTC. This translates into CASSQPEQRQTQYF.

V usage is TRBV20-1 and J usage is TRBJ2-7; D is uncertain. This CDR3 region has 13 residues. V lost 3 bases and J 0 bases, leaving 9 bases between the germline ends. Germline V gene sequence: CDR1 DFQATT, CDR2 SNEGSKA (reference sequence). This chain's CDR3 is CSARPKTSYEQYF. The CDR3 nucleotides are TGCAGTGCTAGGCCGAAAACCTCCTACGAGCAGTACTTC.

This clonotype showed up just a few times. This chain connects TRBV28 to TRBJ2-1; D is undetermined. CDR1 is MDHEN and CDR2 is SYDVKM in the germline V gene. V gave up 7 bases and J gave up 0 bases, with 7 bases separating them. The CDR3 extends over 13 amino acids. Here the CDR3 reads CASNPSSYNEQFF. CDR3 sequence (DNA): TGTGCCAGCAACCCAAGCTCCTACAATGAGCAGTTCTTC.

The chain recombines TRBV7-9 with TRBJ2-3, with D possibly being TRBD1 (6 bases). The length of the CDR3 is 14 residues. V was cut by 4 bases and J by 5 bases, with 13 bases left in between. Per the germline V gene, CDR1 is SEHNR and CDR2 is FQNEAQ (reference sequence). The DNA for the CDR3 is TGTGCCAGCAGCTCAGGGGCGGAACGAGATACGCAGTATTTT. Translated, it gives CASSSGAERDTQYF. The whole variable domain, filled in from reference TRBV7-9 and TRBJ2-3, reads DTGVSQNPRHKITKRGQNVTFRCDPISEHNRLYWYRQTLGQGPEFLTYFQNEAQLEKSRLLSDRFSAERPKGSFSTLEIQRTEQGDSAMYLCASSSGAERDTQYFGPGTRLTVL.

The chain recombines TRBV12-3 or TRBV12-4 with TRBJ2-1, with TRBD2 matching over 8 bases. J was trimmed by 7 bases and V by 6 bases; bases with no gene match: 11. The CDR3 loop spans 15 amino acids. CDR3 region: CASRNPGLGGNEQFF. The CDR3 DNA reads as TGTGCCAGCAGGAACCCGGGACTAGGCGGAAATGAGCAGTTCTTC.

V is TRBV7-9 and J is TRBJ2-1, with D unclear. Trimming removed 5 bases at V and 4 bases at J, with 6 bases between. Germline assignment: CDR1 SEHNR and CDR2 FQNEAQ (reference sequence). The CDR3 sequence is 12 residues long. The CDR3 loop reads CASSHSYNEQFF. The CDR3 DNA sequence: TGTGCCAGCAGCCATTCTTACAATGAGCAGTTCTTC.

The rearrangement uses TRBV4-2 and TRBJ2-1; D could derive from TRBD1 or TRBD2 (7 bases each). V lost 7 bases and J 4 bases, leaving 20 bases between the germline ends. This CDR3 contains 16 residues. Germline V gene lookup returns CDR1 LGHNA and CDR2 YNFKEQ. CDR3 loop: CASTKRGREFYNEQFF. The CDR3, as DNA: TGTGCCAGCACCAAAAGGGGGCGGGAGTTTTACAATGAGCAGTTCTTC.

The gene calls are TRBV7-3 and TRBJ2-1; D may be TRBD2 (6 bases). V lost 2 bases, J lost 4 bases, and 15 bases lay in between. The germline gives CDR1 SGHTA, CDR2 FQGTGA. This CDR3 region has 16 residues. The CDR3 loop is CASSLLSLAPYNEQFF. The CDR3 DNA is TGTGCCAGCAGCTTACTGAGTCTAGCGCCTTACAATGAGCAGTTCTTC. The entire variable domain, with the rest obtained from reference TRBV7-3 and TRBJ2-1, is as follows: GAGVSQTPSNKVTEKGKYVELRCDPISGHTALYWYRQSLGQGPEFLIYFQGTGAADDSGLPNDRFFAVRPEGSVSTLKIQRTERGDSAVYLCASSLLSLAPYNEQFFGPGTRLTVL.

This clonotype showed up just a few times. The gene calls are TRBV29-1 and TRBJ2-5, with 8 bases identical to TRBD1. Germline CDR1 and CDR2: SQVTM and ANQGSEA. The CDR3 is 14 residues long. Losses at the gene ends were 3 bases for V and 4 bases for J; bases not matched to a gene: 7. The CDR3 protein is CSVEGGQDGETQYF. The CDR3 DNA sequence: TGCAGCGTTGAGGGGGGACAGGACGGAGAGACCCAGTACTTC.

The genes are TRBV29-1 and TRBJ2-3, with TRBD2 matching over 12 bases. The CDR3 is 13 residues long. J gave up 9 bases and V 6 bases, and 7 bases lay outside the gene matches. From germline, CDR1 is SQVTM and CDR2 ANQGSEA. This CDR3 reads CSVLTSGSGTQYF. The CDR3 DNA sequence: TGCAGCGTCCTGACTAGCGGGAGCGGAACGCAGTATTTT.

The rearrangement links TRBV7-2 to TRBJ2-1; D not certain. In germline, CDR1 is SGHTA, CDR2 FQGNSA. Trimming stripped 1 base from V and 6 bases from J, with 13 bases between. CDR3 length: 15 residues. The CDR3 nucleotides read TGTGCCAGCAGCTTAGACCAGGTTACCGGCAATGAGCAGTTCTTC. Amino acid sequence: CASSLDQVTGNEQFF.

This clonotype was seen only a few times. This chain links TRBV20-1 with TRBJ2-1, with TRBD2 matching 9 bases. V shed 7 bases, J shed 4 bases, and the junction held 11 bases outside the gene matches. Per germline, CDR1 DFQATT and CDR2 SNEGSKA (reference sequence). The CDR3 spans 15 residues. The CDR3 coding sequence is TGCAGTGTCGGCCCGACTAGCGGAACTTACAATGAGCAGTTCTTC. It codes for CSVGPTSGTYNEQFF.

This rearrangement joins TRBV20-1 to TRBJ1-4; tentative D call: TRBD1 (6 bases). The germline V gene encodes CDR1 DFQATT and CDR2 SNEGSKA (reference sequence). V dropped 2 bases and J dropped 0 bases, with 16 bases sitting between them. CDR3 length equals 17 residues. In DNA form, the CDR3 reads TGCAGTGCTAGACAGGACAGCAAGCTTTCAACTAATGAAAAACTGTTTTTT. Protein sequence: CSARQDSKLSTNEKLFF.

V and J are TRBV20-1 and TRBJ2-3; possibly TRBD2 for D (5 bases). There are 15 residues in the CDR3. The germline CDR1 and CDR2 sequences are DFQATT and SNEGSKA (reference sequence). V was pared by 6 bases and J by 2 bases, with 18 bases between. The CDR3: CSASQASRNTDTQYF. CDR3 nucleotides: TGCAGTGCCAGTCAGGCTAGCCGTAACACAGATACGCAGTATTTT.

This sequence joins TRBV29-1 and TRBJ2-2; D is undetermined. Germline CDR1 SQVTM, CDR2 ANQGSEA. The CDR3 covers 12 residues. V was trimmed by 7 bases and J by 4 bases, leaving 10 bases between them. CDR3 amino acids: CSADESTGELFF. Written as DNA, the CDR3 is TGCAGCGCGGACGAAAGCACCGGGGAGCTGTTTTTT.

About this clonotype itself: A read error may produce the germline difference seen at one junction end. The rearrangement links TRBV6-1 to TRBJ2-6, with D possibly called TRBD1 or TRBD2 (5 bases each). The CDR3 has 15 amino acids. Germline lookup yields CDR1 MNHNS and CDR2 SASEGT. In DNA, the CDR3 is TGTGCCAGCAGTGACGAGGACTCTGGGGCCAACATCCTGACTTTC. This sequence encodes CASSDEDSGANILTF.

The chain is built from TRBV10-3 and TRBJ1-2; D gene unclear. The V gene's germline CDR1 is ENHRY and CDR2 SYGVKD. The germline V and J ends were trimmed by 6 bases and 8 bases, with 16 bases remaining between them. This CDR3 is built from 13 residues. The CDR3 region is CAISDLLESGYTF. The CDR3 DNA reads TGTGCCATCAGCGATCTTCTGGAGTCAGGCTACACCTTC.

This clonotype turned up a few times. This chain connects TRBV5-1 to TRBJ1-6; D gene uncertain. The CDR3 is 13 residues long. Trimming shortened V by 5 bases and J by 7 bases, and 10 bases separated the two germline ends. The germline V gene has CDR1 SGHRS and CDR2 YFSETQ. CDR3 protein: CASSKQSNSPLHF. The CDR3 DNA reads as TGCGCCAGCAGTAAACAGAGCAATTCACCCCTCCACTTT. Drawing the rest from reference TRBV5-1 and TRBJ1-6, the complete variable domain is KAGVTQTPRYLIKTRGQQVTLSCSPISGHRSVSWYQQTPGQGLQFLFEYFSETQRNKGNFPGRFSGRQFSNSRSEMNVSTLELGDSALYLCASSKQSNSPLHFGNGTRLTVT.

The chain combines TRBV20-1 with TRBJ2-3; possibly TRBD2 for D (6 bases). This CDR3 has 13 residues. CDR1 and CDR2 (germline): DFQATT, SNEGSKA (reference sequence). The V end was cut by 6 bases, the J end by 4 bases, with 14 bases between. The CDR3 DNA reads TGCAGTGCCCCGGGAGCCAGGGCAGATACGCAGTATTTT. It translates to CSAPGARADTQYF.

This chain connects TRBV5-6 to TRBJ2-3; 7 bases align to TRBD2. CDR3 length: 18 amino acids. Losses at the gene ends were 4 bases for V and 0 bases for J; bases not matched to a gene: 14. From germline, CDR1 is SGHDT and CDR2 YYEEEE. In DNA, the CDR3 is TGTGCCAGCAGCCCTAGGCGGGAGTATGTTGTAAGCACAGATACGCAGTATTTT. Amino acid sequence: CASSPRREYVVSTDTQYF.

J is TRBJ2-7 and V is TRBV4-1; D unclear. This CDR3 has 15 residues. In germline, CDR1 is MGHRA, CDR2 YSYEKL. The V end lost 3 bases, the J end lost 0 bases, and 12 bases lay between the germline ends. CDR3 residues: CASSQADLSSYEQYF. CDR3 DNA: TGCGCCAGCAGCCAGGCGGATCTTAGCTCCTACGAGCAGTACTTC.

This clonotype has just a few counts. The chain employs TRBV5-1 and TRBJ2-7; D is undetermined. The germline gives CDR1 SGHRS, CDR2 YFSETQ. The ends were cut back, 0 bases at V and 3 bases at J, with 16 bases in the middle. CDR3 size: 16 residues. The DNA for the CDR3 is TGCGCCAGCAGCTTGGCAATGGGCGGCGGATACTACGAGCAGTACTTC. It is translated as CASSLAMGGGYYEQYF.

The J gene is TRBJ1-2, the V gene TRBV7-2; the match to TRBD1 covers 7 bases. This CDR3 has 15 amino acids. J was trimmed by 3 bases and V by 1 base; bases with no gene match: 5. Germline assignment: CDR1 SGHTA and CDR2 FQGNSA. The CDR3 loop is CASSLGGTADYGYTF. Written as DNA, the CDR3 is TGTGCCAGCAGCTTAGGCGGGACAGCAGACTATGGCTACACCTTC. Looking up the rest from reference TRBV7-2 and TRBJ1-2 gives the full variable domain: GAGVSQSPSNKVTEKGKDVELRCDPISGHTALYWYRQSLGQGLEFLIYFQGNSAPDKSGLPSDRFSAERTGGSVSTLTIQRTQQEDSAVYLCASSLGGTADYGYTFGSGTRLTVV.